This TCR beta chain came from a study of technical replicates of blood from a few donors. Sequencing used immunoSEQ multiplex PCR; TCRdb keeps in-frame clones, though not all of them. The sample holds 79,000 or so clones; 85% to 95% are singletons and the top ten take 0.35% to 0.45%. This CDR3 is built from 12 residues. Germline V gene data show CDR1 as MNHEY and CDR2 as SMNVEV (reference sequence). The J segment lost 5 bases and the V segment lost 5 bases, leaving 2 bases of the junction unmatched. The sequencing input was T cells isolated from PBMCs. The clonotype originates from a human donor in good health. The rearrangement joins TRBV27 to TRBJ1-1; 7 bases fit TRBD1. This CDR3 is CASSMGQTEAFF. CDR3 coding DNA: TGTGCCAGCAGTATGGGACAGACTGAAGCTTTCTTT.